This paragraph reports one TCR beta chain. The V end was cut by 3 bases, the J end by 3 bases, with 9 bases between. The CDR3 runs 13 residues. CDR1 and CDR2 from the germline V gene are SEHNR and FQNEAQ (reference sequence). The data belong to a study of CD8+CD57+ T cells in acquired aplastic anemia. Investigators profiled TCR beta VDJ and CDR3 from genomic DNA template. TCRdb reprocessed the reads via MiXCR and lists one record per CDR3 protein. Here the sample spans about 210,000 distinct CDR3 sequences, around 60% being singletons. The specimen sequenced was sorted CD4+, CD8+, or CD8+CD57+ T cells (not recorded which) from PBMCs. The sequence was obtained from a human donor in good health. V usage is TRBV7-9 and J usage is TRBJ2-7; D is ambiguous. The CDR3 DNA reads as TGTGCCAGCAGCTTCGAAAACAGCTACGAGCAGTACTTC. Translated, it gives CASSFENSYEQYF.